This T cell receptor (beta chain) was recorded in a study of blood T cell repertoires in COVID-19. Study in general: The samples span acute and convalescent COVID-19 from the United States, Italy and Spain. The analysed material was cDNA or gDNA that came from T cells, B-cell-depleted T cells, or PBMCs.

V lost 4 bases, J lost 3 bases, and 4 bases stayed unmatched. CDR3 length equals 15 residues. Germline lookup yields CDR1 SNHLY and CDR2 FYNNEI. In the original analysis: Amplification from reference gene primers served as the basis for estimated nucleated cell counts. The assay was immunoSEQ multiplex PCR, and TCRdb's table has in-frame clones only and misses some. Clonal size and the V and J genes are those of that table, whereas D and trimming came from the DNA. This table has about 140,000 clones, 80% to 85% appearing once. V and J are TRBV2 and TRBJ2-1; 9 bases map to TRBD2. The sequencing sample was made of peripheral blood. The receptor comes from a human donor in a cohort sampled during active COVID-19. CDR3 sequence reads: CASSGSSGGYNEQFF. The CDR3, as DNA: TGTGCCAGCAGTGGAAGTAGCGGGGGCTACAATGAGCAGTTCTTC.